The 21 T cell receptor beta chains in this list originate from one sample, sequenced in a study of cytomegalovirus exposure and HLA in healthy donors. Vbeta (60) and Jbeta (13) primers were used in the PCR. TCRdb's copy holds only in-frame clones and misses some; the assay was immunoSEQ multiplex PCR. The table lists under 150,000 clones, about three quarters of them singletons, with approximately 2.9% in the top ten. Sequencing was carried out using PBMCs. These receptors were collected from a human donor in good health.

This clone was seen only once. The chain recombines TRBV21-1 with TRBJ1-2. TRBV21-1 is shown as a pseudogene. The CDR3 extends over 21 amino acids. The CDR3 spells CASSKDLLLRGEAYRDYGYTF. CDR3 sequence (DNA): TGTGCCAGCAGCAAAGACTTGTTATTACGAGGTGAAGCCTATCGGGACTATGGCTACACCTTC.

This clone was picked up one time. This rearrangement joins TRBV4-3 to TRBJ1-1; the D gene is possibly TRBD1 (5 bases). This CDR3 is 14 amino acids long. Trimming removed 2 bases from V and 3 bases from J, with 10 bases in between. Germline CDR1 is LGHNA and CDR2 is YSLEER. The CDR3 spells CASSQLPGHTEAFF. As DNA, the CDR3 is TGCGCCAGCAGCCAACTCCCAGGGCACACTGAAGCTTTCTTT.

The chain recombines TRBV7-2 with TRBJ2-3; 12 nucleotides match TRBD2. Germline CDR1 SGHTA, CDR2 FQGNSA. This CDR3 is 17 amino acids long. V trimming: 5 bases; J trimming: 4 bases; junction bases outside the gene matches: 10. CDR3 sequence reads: CASSPGLAGHNPDTQYF. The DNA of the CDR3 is TGTGCCAGCAGCCCGGGACTAGCGGGTCATAACCCAGATACGCAGTATTTT. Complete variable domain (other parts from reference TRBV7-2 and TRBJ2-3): GAGVSQSPSNKVTEKGKDVELRCDPISGHTALYWYRQSLGQGLEFLIYFQGNSAPDKSGLPSDRFSAERTGGSVSTLTIQRTQQEDSAVYLCASSPGLAGHNPDTQYFGPGTRLTVL.

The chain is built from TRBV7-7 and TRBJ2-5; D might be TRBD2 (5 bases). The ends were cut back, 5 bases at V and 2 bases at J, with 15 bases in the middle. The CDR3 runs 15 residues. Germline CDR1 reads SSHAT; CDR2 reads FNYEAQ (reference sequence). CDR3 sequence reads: CASSPWTSSQETQYF. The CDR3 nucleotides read TGTGCCAGCAGCCCCTGGACTTCATCGCAAGAGACCCAGTACTTC. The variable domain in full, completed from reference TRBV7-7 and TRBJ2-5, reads GAGVSQSPRYKVTKRGQDVTLRCDPISSHATLYWYQQALGQGPEFLTYFNYEAQPDKSGLPSDRFSAERPEGSISTLTIQRTEQRDSAMYRCASSPWTSSQETQYFGPGTRLLVL.

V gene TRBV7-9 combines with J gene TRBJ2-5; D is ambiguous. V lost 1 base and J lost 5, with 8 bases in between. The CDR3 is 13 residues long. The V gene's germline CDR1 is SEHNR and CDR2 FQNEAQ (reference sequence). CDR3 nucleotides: TGTGCCAGCAGCTTAGGCGGCCGGGAGACCCAGTACTTC. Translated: CASSLGGRETQYF. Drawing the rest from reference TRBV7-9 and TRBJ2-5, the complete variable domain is DTGVSQNPRHKITKRGQNVTFRCDPISEHNRLYWYRQTLGQGPEFLTYFQNEAQLEKSRLLSDRFSAERPKGSFSTLEIQRTEQGDSAMYLCASSLGGRETQYFGPGTRLLVL.

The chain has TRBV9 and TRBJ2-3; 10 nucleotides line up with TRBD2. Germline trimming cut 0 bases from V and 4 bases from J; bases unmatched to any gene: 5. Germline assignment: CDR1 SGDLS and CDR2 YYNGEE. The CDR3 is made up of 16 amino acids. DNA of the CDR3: TGTGCCAGCAGCGTAGCTACTAGCGGGAAAGCAGATACGCAGTATTTT. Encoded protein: CASSVATSGKADTQYF. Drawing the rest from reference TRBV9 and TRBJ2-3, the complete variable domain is DSGVTQTPKHLITATGQRVTLRCSPRSGDLSVYWYQQSLDQGLQFLIQYYNGEERAKGNILERFSAQQFPDLHSELNLSSLELGDSALYFCASSVATSGKADTQYFGPGTRLTVL.

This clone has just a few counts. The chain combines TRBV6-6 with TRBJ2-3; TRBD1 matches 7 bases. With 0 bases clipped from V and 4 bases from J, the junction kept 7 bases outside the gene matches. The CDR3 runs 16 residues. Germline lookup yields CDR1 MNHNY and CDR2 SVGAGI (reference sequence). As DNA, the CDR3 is TGTGCCAGCAGTTACTCGACAGGGAGATTAGCAGATACGCAGTATTTT. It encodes CASSYSTGRLADTQYF.

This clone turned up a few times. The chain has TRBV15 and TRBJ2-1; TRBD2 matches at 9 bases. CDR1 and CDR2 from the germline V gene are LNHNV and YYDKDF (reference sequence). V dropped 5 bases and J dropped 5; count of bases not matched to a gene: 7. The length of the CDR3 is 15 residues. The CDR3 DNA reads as TGTGCCACCAGCCGAAGCGGGGGGACAAACAATGAGCAGTTCTTC. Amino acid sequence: CATSRSGGTNNEQFF.

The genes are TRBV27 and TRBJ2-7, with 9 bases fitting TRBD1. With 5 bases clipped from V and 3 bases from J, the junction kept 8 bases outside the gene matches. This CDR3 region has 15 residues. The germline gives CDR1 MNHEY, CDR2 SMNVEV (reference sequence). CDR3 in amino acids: CASSGNRGQGYEQYF. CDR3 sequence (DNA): TGTGCCAGCAGTGGGAACAGGGGGCAGGGCTACGAGCAGTACTTC.

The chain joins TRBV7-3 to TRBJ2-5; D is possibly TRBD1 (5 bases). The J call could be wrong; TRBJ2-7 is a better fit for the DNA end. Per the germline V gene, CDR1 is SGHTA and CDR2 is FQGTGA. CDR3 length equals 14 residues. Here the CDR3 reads CASSPHDRTYEQYF. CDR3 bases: TGTGCCAGCTCCCCCCATGACAGAACCTACGAGCAGTACTTC.

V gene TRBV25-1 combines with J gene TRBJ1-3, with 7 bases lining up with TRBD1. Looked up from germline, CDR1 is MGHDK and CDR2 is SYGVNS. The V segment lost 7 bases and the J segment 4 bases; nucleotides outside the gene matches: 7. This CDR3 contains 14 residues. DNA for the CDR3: TGTGCCAGCACCCAGACAGGGTTCGGAAACACCATATATTTT. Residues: CASTQTGFGNTIYF.

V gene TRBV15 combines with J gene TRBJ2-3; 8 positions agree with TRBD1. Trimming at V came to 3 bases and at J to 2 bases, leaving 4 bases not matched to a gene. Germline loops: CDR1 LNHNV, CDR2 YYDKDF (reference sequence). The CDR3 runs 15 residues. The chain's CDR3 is CATSRGTGLTDTQYF. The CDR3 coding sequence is TGTGCCACCAGCAGGGGGACAGGCCTCACAGATACGCAGTATTTT.

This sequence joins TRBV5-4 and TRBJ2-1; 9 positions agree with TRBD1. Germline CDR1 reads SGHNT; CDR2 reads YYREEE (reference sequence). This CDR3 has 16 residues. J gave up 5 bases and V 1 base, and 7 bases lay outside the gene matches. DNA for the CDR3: TGTGCCAGCAGCTTGAGTTCCGGGACAGGGAACAATGAGCAGTTCTTC. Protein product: CASSLSSGTGNNEQFF. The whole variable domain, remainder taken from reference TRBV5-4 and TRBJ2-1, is ETGVTQSPTHLIKTRGQQVTLRCSSQSGHNTVSWYQQALGQGPQFIFQYYREEENGRGNFPPRFSGLQFPNYSSELNVNALELDDSALYLCASSLSSGTGNNEQFFGPGTRLTVL.

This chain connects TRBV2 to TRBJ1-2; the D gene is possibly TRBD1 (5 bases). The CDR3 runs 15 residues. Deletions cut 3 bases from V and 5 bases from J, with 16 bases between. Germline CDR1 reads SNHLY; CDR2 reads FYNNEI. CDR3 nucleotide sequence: TGTGCCAGCAGTGATCAGGGCGAGATCGGTTATGGCTACACCTTC. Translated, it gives CASSDQGEIGYGYTF.

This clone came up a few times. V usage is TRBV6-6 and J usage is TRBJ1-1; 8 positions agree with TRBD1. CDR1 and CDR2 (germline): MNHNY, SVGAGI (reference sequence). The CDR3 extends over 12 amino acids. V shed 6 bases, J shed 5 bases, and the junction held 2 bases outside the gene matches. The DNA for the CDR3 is TGTGCCAGCAGGGACAGGGTGACTGAAGCTTTCTTT. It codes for CASRDRVTEAFF.

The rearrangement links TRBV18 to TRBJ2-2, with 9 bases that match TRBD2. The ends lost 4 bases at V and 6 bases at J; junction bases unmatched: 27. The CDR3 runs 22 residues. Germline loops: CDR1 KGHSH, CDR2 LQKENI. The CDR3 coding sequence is TGTGCCAGCTCACTACCGGTTTTCCTGGTGGGGGCGGGAGGGCCGACCGCCGGGGAGCTGTTTTTT. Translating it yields CASSLPVFLVGAGGPTAGELFF.

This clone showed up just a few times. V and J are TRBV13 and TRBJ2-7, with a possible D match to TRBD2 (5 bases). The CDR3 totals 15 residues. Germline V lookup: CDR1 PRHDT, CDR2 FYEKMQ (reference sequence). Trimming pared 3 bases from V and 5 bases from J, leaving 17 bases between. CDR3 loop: CASSLRAASGNEQYF. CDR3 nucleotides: TGTGCCAGCAGCTTGCGGGCGGCTAGTGGGAACGAGCAGTACTTC.

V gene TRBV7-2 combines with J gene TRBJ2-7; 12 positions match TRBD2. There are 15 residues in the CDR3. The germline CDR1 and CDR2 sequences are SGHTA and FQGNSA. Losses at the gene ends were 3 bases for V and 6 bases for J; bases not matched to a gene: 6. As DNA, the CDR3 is TGTGCCAGCAGCTTTCGACTAGCGGGAGAAGGCGAGCAGTACTTC. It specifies CASSFRLAGEGEQYF.

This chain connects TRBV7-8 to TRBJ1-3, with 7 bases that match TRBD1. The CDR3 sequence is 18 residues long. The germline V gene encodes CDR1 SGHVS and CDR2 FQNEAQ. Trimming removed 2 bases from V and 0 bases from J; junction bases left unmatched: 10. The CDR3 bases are TGTGCCAGCAGCTTATATACACAGGGGCTAAGCTCTGGAAACACCATATATTTT. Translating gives CASSLYTQGLSSGNTIYF. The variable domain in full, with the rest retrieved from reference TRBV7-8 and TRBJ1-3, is GAGVSQSPRYKVAKRGQDVALRCDPISGHVSLFWYQQALGQGPEFLTYFQNEAQLDKSGLPSDRFFAERPEGSVSTLKIQRTQQEDSAVYLCASSLYTQGLSSGNTIYFGEGSWLTVV.

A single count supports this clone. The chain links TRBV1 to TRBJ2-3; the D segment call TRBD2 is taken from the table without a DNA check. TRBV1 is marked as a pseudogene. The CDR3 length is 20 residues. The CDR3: CTSSQDTLWVREGRTDTQYF. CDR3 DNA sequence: TGCACCAGCAGCCAAGATACCCTTTGGGTCAGGGAGGGCCGGACAGATACGCAGTATTTT.

The CDR3: CASSLGGGMTEAFF. CDR3 in DNA: TGCGCCAGCAGCTTGGGAGGGGGTATGACTGAAGCTTTCTTT. The J gene is TRBJ1-1, the V gene TRBV5-1; the D gene is possibly TRBD1 (6 bases). V was clipped by 0 bases and J by 5 bases, with 11 bases between them. The CDR3 is 14 residues long. Germline CDR1 and CDR2: SGHRS and YFSETQ. Full variable domain (missing parts from reference TRBV5-1 and TRBJ1-1): KAGVTQTPRYLIKTRGQQVTLSCSPISGHRSVSWYQQTPGQGLQFLFEYFSETQRNKGNFPGRFSGRQFSNSRSEMNVSTLELGDSALYLCASSLGGGMTEAFFGQGTRLTVV.